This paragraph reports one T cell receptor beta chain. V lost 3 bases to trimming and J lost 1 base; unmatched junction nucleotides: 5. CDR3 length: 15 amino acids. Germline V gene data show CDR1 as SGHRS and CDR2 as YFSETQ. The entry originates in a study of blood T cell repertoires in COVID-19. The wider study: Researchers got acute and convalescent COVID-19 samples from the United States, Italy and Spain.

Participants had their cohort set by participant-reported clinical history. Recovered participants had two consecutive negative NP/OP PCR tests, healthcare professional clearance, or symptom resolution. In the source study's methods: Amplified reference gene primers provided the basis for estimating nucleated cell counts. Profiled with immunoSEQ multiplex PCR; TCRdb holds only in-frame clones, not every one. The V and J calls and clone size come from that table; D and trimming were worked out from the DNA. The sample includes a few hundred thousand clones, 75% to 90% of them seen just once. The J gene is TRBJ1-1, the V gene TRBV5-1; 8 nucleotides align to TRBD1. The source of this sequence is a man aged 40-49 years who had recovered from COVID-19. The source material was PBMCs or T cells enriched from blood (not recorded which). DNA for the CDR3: TGCGCCAGCAGCTCCCTGACAGGGGAGAACACTGAAGCTTTCTTT. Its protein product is CASSSLTGENTEAFF.